The entry below gives a single T cell receptor beta chain sequence along with its context. TCRdb reprocessed the RT-PCR reads via MiXCR and lists one record per CDR3 protein. The data contain about 700,000 distinct CDR3 sequences, approximately 15% of them singletons. CDR1 and CDR2 (germline): SGHRS, YFSETQ. V gave up 4 bases and J gave up 1 base; unmatched junction bases: 6. The CDR3 totals 15 residues. The sequence was obtained from a female donor in good health, serving as a healthy control. This sequence joins TRBV5-1 and TRBJ2-5, with 8 bases lining up with TRBD2. The sample was memory CD4+ T cells from blood. The CDR3 coding sequence is TGCGCCAGCAGCCCAGCGGGAGCCCCCCAAGAGACCCAGTACTTC. Translated, it gives CASSPAGAPQETQYF.